This section outlines one T cell receptor beta chain sequence together with its context. During the 2 weeks before they entered the study, exposed participants had met someone with a PCR-confirmed or clinician-diagnosed COVID-19 case. This sample was taken from a study of blood T cell repertoires in COVID-19. Background on the study: PBMCs, B-cell-depleted T cells, or T cells were the source of the cDNA or gDNA that made up the material.

The repertoire was sequenced with immunoSEQ multiplex PCR; TCRdb's copy has only in-frame clones and lacks some. The sample records around 160,000 clones, 84% being singletons. Germline CDR1 reads KGHDR; CDR2 reads SFDVKD. The CDR3 consists of 14 residues. After removal of 7 bases from V and 5 bases from J, the junction contained 4 bases not matched to a gene. The TCR was taken from a woman aged 50 to 60 who had been exposed to COVID-19. The rearrangement uses TRBV24-1 and TRBJ2-2, with 9 positions matching TRBD1. The sequencing input was PBMCs or T cells enriched from blood (not recorded which). CDR3 protein: CATRDRGETGELFF. The DNA of the CDR3 is TGTGCCACCAGGGACAGGGGAGAGACCGGGGAGCTGTTTTTT.